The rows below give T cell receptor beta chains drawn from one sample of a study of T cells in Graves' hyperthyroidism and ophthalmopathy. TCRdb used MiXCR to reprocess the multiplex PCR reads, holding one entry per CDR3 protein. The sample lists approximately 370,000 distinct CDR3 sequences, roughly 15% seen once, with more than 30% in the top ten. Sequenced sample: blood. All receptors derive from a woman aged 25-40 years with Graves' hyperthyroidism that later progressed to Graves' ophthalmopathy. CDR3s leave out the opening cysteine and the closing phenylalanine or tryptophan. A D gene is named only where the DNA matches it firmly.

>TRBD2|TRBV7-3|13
ASRIAGGPLGEQF
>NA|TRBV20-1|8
SAPPAGYT
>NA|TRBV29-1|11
SAEGTTTDTQY
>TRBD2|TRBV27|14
ASSQLAGDLQETQY
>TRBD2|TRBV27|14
ASSQLAGGRFYEQF
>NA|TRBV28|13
ASSLPDSTHYEQY
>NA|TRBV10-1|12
ASSEAGSYGELF
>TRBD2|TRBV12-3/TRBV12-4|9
ASSRGTKQF
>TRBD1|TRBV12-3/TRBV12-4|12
ASSLVGTGYEQY
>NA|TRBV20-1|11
SAPQPGTYEQY
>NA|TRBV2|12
ASSGPGQRQEQF
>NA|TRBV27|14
ASSFSVGEEPYEQC
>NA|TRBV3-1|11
ASSRPRDYGYT
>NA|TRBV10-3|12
AIKSTGLNTEAF
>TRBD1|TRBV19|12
ASSTDREVTEAF
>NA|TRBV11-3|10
ASSLASDTQY
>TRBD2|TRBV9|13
ASSVVASGYNEQF
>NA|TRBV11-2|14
ASSLEGVSGANVLT
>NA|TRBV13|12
ASSLEGTNYGYT
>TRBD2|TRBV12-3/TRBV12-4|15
ASSPGLAGANYNEQF
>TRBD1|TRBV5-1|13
ASSWARDSTYEQY
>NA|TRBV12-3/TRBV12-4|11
ANSLVSIDTQY
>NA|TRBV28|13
ASSPLSPSFYEQY
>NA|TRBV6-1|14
AIHPPLGAIRTEAF
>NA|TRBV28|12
ASSLDGKPYEQY
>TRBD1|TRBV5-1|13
ASSLMTGSSYEQY
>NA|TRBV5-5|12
ASSLAVLSYEQY
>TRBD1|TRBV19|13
ASSSRDRGYNEQF
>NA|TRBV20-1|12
SAREELVTDTQY
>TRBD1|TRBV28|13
ASNPAGTVNTEAF
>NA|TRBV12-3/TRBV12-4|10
ASREDSQPQH
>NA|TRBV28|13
ASSQSGTSSYEQY
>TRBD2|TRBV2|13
ASRSTSGNTGELF
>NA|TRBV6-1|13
ASSGFGLGPYEQY
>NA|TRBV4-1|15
ASSQDPSLLNTGELF
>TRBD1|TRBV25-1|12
ANRQGAATYEQY
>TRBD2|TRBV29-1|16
SVEMVAGGELSRATQY
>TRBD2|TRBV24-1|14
ATSDPLAGGLNEQF
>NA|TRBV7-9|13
ASSLGGGVYYGYT
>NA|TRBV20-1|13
SASAFDRSSYEQY
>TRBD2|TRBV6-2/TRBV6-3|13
ASNPGGFSSYEQY
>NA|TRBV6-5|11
ASSFGNYNEQF
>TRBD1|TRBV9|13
ASSVEQGAYNEQF
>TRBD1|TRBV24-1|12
ATSEGQGHYEQY
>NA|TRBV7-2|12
ASSLASASNEQF
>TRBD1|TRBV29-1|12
SASGTGPPYEQY
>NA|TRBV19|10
ASSTNYQPQH
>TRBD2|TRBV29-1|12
SVAGQREFSEQF
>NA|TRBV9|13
ASSATGTRDEKLF
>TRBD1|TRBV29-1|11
SVGRQGGEKLF
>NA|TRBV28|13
ASSSQRVLGRKQF
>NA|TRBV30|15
AWSVIQGTSGANVLT
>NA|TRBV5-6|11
ASSLYSGWGYT
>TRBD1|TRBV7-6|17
ASSLALLPGGGRSNEQF
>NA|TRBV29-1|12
SVAVVGGSYGYT
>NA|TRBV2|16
ASSEGFWVVGFGYGYT
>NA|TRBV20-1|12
SARDGGLNTEAF